These T cell receptor beta chains were read from a single sample in a study of blood T cell repertoires in COVID-19. TCRdb's copy holds only in-frame clones and misses some; the assay was immunoSEQ multiplex PCR. The sample comprises under 150,000 clones, 76% of which are singletons, and more than 3.5% rests with the top ten. The specimen sequenced was peripheral blood. These receptors were collected from a woman aged 80 or over with active or convalescent COVID-19. The CDR3 runs from the conserved cysteine through the conserved F or W. D genes are given only for firm matches. Clone size appears in some rows only: once, few, many, or a class for an expanded clone.

clone_size	d_call	v_call	j_call	cdr3_aa
.	TRBD1	TRBV5-6	TRBJ2-2	CASSPDRAGGELFF
.	.	TRBV5-5	TRBJ1-2	CASSSNTAYGYTF
.	.	TRBV5-6	TRBJ2-4	CASSLGAARRDIQYF
.	.	TRBV28	TRBJ2-7	CASSFNYEQYF
.	.	TRBV6-5	TRBJ1-1	CASSYPMNTEAFF
.	.	TRBV28	TRBJ1-5	CASRNNRVQQPQHF
.	.	TRBV5-1	TRBJ1-1	CASSVGQTTMNTEAFF
.	TRBD2	TRBV20-1	TRBJ2-7	CSADGRDEQYF
many	.	TRBV6-2/TRBV6-3	TRBJ1-5	CASSYSGRGDQPQHF
.	TRBD1	TRBV19	TRBJ2-1	CATTPATGGYNEQFF
.	TRBD1	TRBV6-5	TRBJ1-2	CASSYLGQGAGGYTF
few	TRBD1	TRBV12-3/TRBV12-4	TRBJ1-1	CASSDRVNTEAFF
.	TRBD2	TRBV5-1	TRBJ2-1	CASSQTSGGVSNEQFF
.	.	TRBV2	TRBJ1-2	CASSGRTVNYGYTF
few	.	TRBV2	TRBJ1-3	CASRDSSRGNTIYF
.	TRBD2	TRBV5-1	TRBJ2-7	CASSTTSGGPYEQYF
.	.	TRBV2	TRBJ1-1	CASRHRENTEAFF
few	TRBD1	TRBV7-3	TRBJ2-2	CASSLRGDRGPTGELFF
.	.	TRBV7-8	TRBJ1-4	CASSPFSGFEKLFF
.	.	TRBV5-4	TRBJ1-2	CASSSSGRGDGYTF
few	TRBD1	TRBV6-2/TRBV6-3	TRBJ2-3	CASSYSSLFGTEKSTDTQYF
.	.	TRBV11-2	TRBJ2-5	CASSLVGNGETQYF
.	.	TRBV6-6	TRBJ1-1	CASSGPLRDEAFF
.	TRBD2	TRBV3-1/TRBV3-2	TRBJ2-3	CASSRDIGGGATDTQYF
.	.	TRBV30	TRBJ1-6	CAWSLGPPAAPLHF
.	.	TRBV12-5	TRBJ1-1	CASGPWAQGTTEAFF
.	TRBD1	TRBV14	TRBJ2-1	CASSLRDRASGEQFF
.	TRBD2	TRBV24-1	TRBJ2-3	CATSDQAGVSDTQYF
few	.	TRBV7-9	TRBJ1-5	CASTTGNQPQHF
.	TRBD1	TRBV7-9	TRBJ1-2	CASSRGQTYGYTF
.	.	TRBV14	TRBJ2-2	CASSQQGPPGELFF
.	TRBD1	TRBV11-2	TRBJ1-3	CASSRYIPGTGAGNTIYF
.	TRBD1	TRBV19	TRBJ1-1	CASNDPGQGDTEAFF
few	.	TRBV3-1/TRBV3-2	TRBJ1-3	CASSPGTRFNTIYF
.	.	TRBV5-1	TRBJ1-3	CASSLDGRTGNTIYF
.	.	TRBV2	TRBJ2-2	CASRTRLGGSGELFF
once	.	TRBV9	TRBJ1-2	CASSGGGSYYGYTF
.	.	TRBV6-5	TRBJ1-2	CASGRRTPYGYTF
once	TRBD1	TRBV10-3	TRBJ1-2	CAISRQGDYGYTF
.	.	TRBV29-1	TRBJ2-3	CSVGLGHSTDTQYF
.	.	TRBV28	TRBJ1-5	CASSLWVRRNQPQHF
.	TRBD2	TRBV5-4	TRBJ2-5	CASSSAGGQETQYF